Listed below are T cell receptor beta chains from one sample, sequenced in a study of blood T cell repertoires in COVID-19. Repertoires were generated with immunoSEQ multiplex PCR, while TCRdb's copy carries only in-frame clones and drops some. The sample holds around 250,000 clones, about 88% seen once. Sequenced: peripheral blood. Source of these receptors: a woman aged 65 to 85 with active or convalescent COVID-19. Both conserved end residues are part of each CDR3. A D gene is named only where the DNA matches it firmly. Size tells how often a clone was seen (once, few, many) or the class of an expanded clone, and some rows leave it out.

D: TRBD2; size: -; V: TRBV6-2/TRBV6-3; J: TRBJ2-5; DNA: TGTGCCAGCAGTTACGGGACTAGCGGGGCCCCCCCCCAAGAGACCCAGTACTTC; CDR3: CASSYGTSGAPPQETQYF
D: -; size: -; V: TRBV9; J: TRBJ1-2; DNA: TGTGCCAGCAGCGTAGGACAGGCGCTAAGAGGTGTCACCTTC; CDR3: CASSVGQALRGVTF
D: TRBD1; size: -; V: TRBV3-1/TRBV3-2; J: TRBJ1-3; DNA: TGTGCCAGCAGCCATGGGACAGCAGGAAACACCATATATTTT; CDR3: CASSHGTAGNTIYF
D: TRBD2; size: -; V: TRBV5-6; J: TRBJ2-1; DNA: TGTGCCAGCAGCTTGTGGGGGGGTTTAGACAATGAGCAGTTCTTC; CDR3: CASSLWGGLDNEQFF
D: -; size: -; V: TRBV18; J: TRBJ1-4; DNA: TGTGCCAGCTCACCATCTAGACAGGTTAATGAAAAACTGTTTTTT; CDR3: CASSPSRQVNEKLFF
D: TRBD1; size: -; V: TRBV15; J: TRBJ1-1; DNA: TGTGCCACCAGCAAGCCAGGGGGCGCGAACACTGAAGCTTTCTTT; CDR3: CATSKPGGANTEAFF
D: -; size: once; V: TRBV5-1; J: TRBJ2-7; DNA: TGCGCCAGCAGCTTGGGATGGACAGCCTACGAGCAGTACTTC; CDR3: CASSLGWTAYEQYF
D: -; size: -; V: TRBV29-1; J: TRBJ1-1; DNA: TGCAGCGTGACGCGGAGGAGGAACACTGAAGCTTTCTTT; CDR3: CSVTRRRNTEAFF
D: -; size: -; V: TRBV7-2; J: TRBJ1-5; DNA: TGTGCCAGCAGCTTAGGGGCAGGGAGCAATCAGCCCCAGCATTTT; CDR3: CASSLGAGSNQPQHF
D: -; size: few; V: TRBV14; J: TRBJ1-6; DNA: TGTGCCAGCAGCTTTACCGGTGATTCACCCCTCCACTTT; CDR3: CASSFTGDSPLHF
D: -; size: -; V: TRBV25-1; J: TRBJ2-2; DNA: TGTGCCAGCAGTGGGGGGGGACAGGTGGGATTCCTGGCCGGGGAGCTGTTTTTT; CDR3: CASSGGGQVGFLAGELFF
D: TRBD1; size: -; V: TRBV27; J: TRBJ1-4; DNA: TGTGCCAGCAGTCCTCAGGGGGTTCGGGGTGAAAAACTGTTTTTT; CDR3: CASSPQGVRGEKLFF
D: -; size: -; V: TRBV5-8; J: TRBJ1-3; DNA: TGTGCCAGCAGCTTGAGGGGGACTAAGATAGCCATATATTTT; CDR3: CASSLRGTKIAIYF
D: TRBD2; size: once; V: TRBV6-5; J: TRBJ2-7; DNA: TGTGCCAGCCGGGGGGGGGTTGGCTACGAGCAGTACTTC; CDR3: CASRGGVGYEQYF
D: -; size: -; V: TRBV7-9; J: TRBJ1-2; DNA: TGTGCCAGCAGCTTAACCCAGGTGAACTATGGCTACACCTTC; CDR3: CASSLTQVNYGYTF
D: TRBD1; size: -; V: TRBV24-1; J: TRBJ1-2; DNA: TGTGCCACCAGCACAGGGGATCACTATGGCTACACCTTC; CDR3: CATSTGDHYGYTF
D: TRBD1; size: once; V: TRBV4-3; J: TRBJ2-3; DNA: TGCGCCAGCAGCCAACAGACAGGGTTTGGCACAGATACGCAGTATTTT; CDR3: CASSQQTGFGTDTQYF
D: TRBD2; size: -; V: TRBV6-4; J: TRBJ2-1; DNA: TGTGCCAGGTACGATTTAGCGGGGTTGTGTAATGAGCAGTTCTTC; CDR3: CARYDLAGLCNEQFF